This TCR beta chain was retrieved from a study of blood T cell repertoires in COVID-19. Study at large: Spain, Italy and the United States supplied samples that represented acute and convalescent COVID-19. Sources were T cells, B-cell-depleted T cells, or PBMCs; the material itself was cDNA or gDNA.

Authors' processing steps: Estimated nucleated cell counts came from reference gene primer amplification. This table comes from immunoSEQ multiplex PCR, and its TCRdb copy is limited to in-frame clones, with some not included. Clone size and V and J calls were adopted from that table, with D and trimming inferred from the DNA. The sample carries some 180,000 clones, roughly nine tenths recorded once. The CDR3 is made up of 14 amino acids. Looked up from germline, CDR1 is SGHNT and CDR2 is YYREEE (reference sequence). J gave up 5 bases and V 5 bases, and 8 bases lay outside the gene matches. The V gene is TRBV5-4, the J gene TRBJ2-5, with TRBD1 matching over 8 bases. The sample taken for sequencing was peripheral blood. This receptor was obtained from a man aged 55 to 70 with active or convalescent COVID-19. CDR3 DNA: TGTGCCAGCAGTTTGATGACAGGGGCGGAGACCCAGTACTTC. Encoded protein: CASSLMTGAETQYF.